Reported below is one T cell receptor beta chain. These data come from a study of glioma-infiltrating T cells after dendritic cell vaccination. V lost 2 bases and J lost 2; bases outside the gene matches: 11. Germline V lookup: CDR1 MDHEN, CDR2 SYDVKM. This CDR3 is built from 17 residues. The repertoire was sequenced with immunoSEQ multiplex PCR; TCRdb's copy has only in-frame clones and lacks some. The sample gives approximately 22,000 clones, 79% of which show up once; 35% to 40% is in the top ten. This sequence joins TRBV28 and TRBJ1-1; 7 positions agree with TRBD1. The sequence derives from a human donor with glioblastoma. The specimen was blood, collected before dendritic cell vaccination. The CDR3 sequence: CASSLPLDRPFNTEAFF. CDR3 in DNA: TGTGCCAGCAGTTTACCCCTGGACAGGCCGTTCAACACTGAAGCTTTCTTT.